Listed here is a single TCR beta chain. Its antigen is unknown. The source of the sample is a study of T cell therapy after organ transplantation. The time point denotes: 4-8 weeks after completion of therapy. The assay was immunoSEQ multiplex PCR, and TCRdb's table has in-frame clones only and misses some. There are 20,000 or so clones in the sample; approximately 85% occur only once, and roughly a tenth lies in the top ten. Per germline, CDR1 LGHNA and CDR2 YSLEER. This CDR3 has 15 residues. V lost 1 base to trimming and J lost 4 bases, with 13 bases between them. The specimen comprised CD8+ T cells from blood, sampled after autologous CMV-specific T cell therapy. This chain connects TRBV4-3 to TRBJ1-1, with D possibly TRBD1 on 5 matching bases. The source is a human patient who had received a solid organ transplant and had CMV disease. Certain T cells may be donor cells from the graft. Here the CDR3 DNA reads TGCGCCAGCAGCCAAGGGGGGGAATTGGGCACTGAAGCTTTCTTT. Protein sequence: CASSQGGELGTEAFF.